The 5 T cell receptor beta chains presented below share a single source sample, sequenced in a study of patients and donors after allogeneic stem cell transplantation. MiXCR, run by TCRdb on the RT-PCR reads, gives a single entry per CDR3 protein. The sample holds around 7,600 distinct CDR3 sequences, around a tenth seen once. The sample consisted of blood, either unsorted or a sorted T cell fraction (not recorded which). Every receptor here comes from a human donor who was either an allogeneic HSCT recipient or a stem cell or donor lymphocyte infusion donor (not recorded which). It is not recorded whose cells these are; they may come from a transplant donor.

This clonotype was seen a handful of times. CDR3 bases: TGTGCCAGCAGTGAAGAGGGGGGTTATCGAGATGGCTACACCTTC. It translates to CASSEEGGYRDGYTF. The chain uses TRBV6-1 and TRBJ1-2, with D possibly matching TRBD1 (6 bases). This CDR3 is 15 amino acids long. Germline loops: CDR1 MNHNS, CDR2 SASEGT. V lost 1 base to trimming and J lost 6 bases, with 15 bases between them.

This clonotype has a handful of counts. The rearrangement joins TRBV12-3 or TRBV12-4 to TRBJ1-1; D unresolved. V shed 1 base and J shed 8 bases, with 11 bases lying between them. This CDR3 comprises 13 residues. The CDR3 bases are TGTGCCAGCAGTTTAGACGTCTGGGCAGAAGCTTTCTTT. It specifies CASSLDVWAEAFF.

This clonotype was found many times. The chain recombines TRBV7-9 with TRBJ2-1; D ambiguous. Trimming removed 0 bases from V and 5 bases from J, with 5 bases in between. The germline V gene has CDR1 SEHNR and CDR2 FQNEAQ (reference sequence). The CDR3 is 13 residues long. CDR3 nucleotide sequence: TGTGCCAGCAGCTTAGCTGGTGACAATGAGCAGTTCTTC. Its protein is CASSLAGDNEQFF.

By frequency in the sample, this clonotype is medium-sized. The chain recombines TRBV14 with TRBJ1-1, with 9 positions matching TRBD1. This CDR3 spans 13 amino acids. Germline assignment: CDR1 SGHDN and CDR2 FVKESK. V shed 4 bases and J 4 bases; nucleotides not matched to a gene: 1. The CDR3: CASSLTGGTEAFF. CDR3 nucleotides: TGTGCCAGCAGCCTGACAGGGGGCACTGAAGCTTTCTTT.

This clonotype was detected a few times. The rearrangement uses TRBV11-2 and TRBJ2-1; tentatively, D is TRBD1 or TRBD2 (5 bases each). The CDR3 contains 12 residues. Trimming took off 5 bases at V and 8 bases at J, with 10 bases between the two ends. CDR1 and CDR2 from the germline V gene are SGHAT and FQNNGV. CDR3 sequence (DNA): TGTGCCAGCAGCCCGCAGGGAGATGAGCAGTTCTTC. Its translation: CASSPQGDEQFF.